The 14 T cell receptor beta chains below come from one sample, sequenced in a study of blood T cell repertoires in COVID-19. Generated by immunoSEQ multiplex PCR, the TCRdb table keeps only in-frame clones and is missing some. The sample lists 300,000 to 400,000 clones; roughly 90% were seen once. The sample consisted of PBMCs or T cells enriched from blood (not recorded which). All receptors come from a woman aged 30 to 39 with acute COVID-19.

The CDR3 nucleotides read TGTGCCAGCTCACCCCCGATCCCGACAGGCTTGGAGACCCAGTACTTC. Amino acids: CASSPPIPTGLETQYF. This chain joins TRBV18 and TRBJ2-5; possibly TRBD1 for D (6 bases). The CDR3 runs to 16 residues. V was clipped by 3 bases and J by 5 bases, with 19 bases between them. Looked up from germline, CDR1 is KGHSH and CDR2 is LQKENI.

V gene TRBV7-7 combines with J gene TRBJ2-2, with D possibly being TRBD1 (6 bases). Deletions cut 1 base from V and 2 bases from J, with 11 bases between. Germline CDR1 reads SSHAT; CDR2 reads FNYEAQ (reference sequence). This CDR3 has 16 amino acids. The CDR3 coding sequence is TGTGCCAGCAGCTTAGATGGGGGCACCAACACCGGGGAGCTGTTTTTT. Its translation is CASSLDGGTNTGELFF.

The CDR3 bases are TGTGCCAGCAGCTTCGAGACAGGGGGCCAAGCTTTCTTT. This encodes CASSFETGGQAFF. J is TRBJ1-1 and V is TRBV7-9; 10 nucleotides agree with TRBD1. Germline V gene sequence: CDR1 SEHNR, CDR2 FQNEAQ (reference sequence). The CDR3 consists of 13 residues. V was clipped by 3 bases and J by 9 bases; unmatched bases: 4.

J is TRBJ1-5 and V is TRBV19; TRBD1 matches at 9 bases. The V segment lost 7 bases and the J segment 5 bases; nucleotides outside the gene matches: 9. The germline gives CDR1 LNHDA, CDR2 SQIVND (reference sequence). The CDR3 is made up of 15 amino acids. For the CDR3, the DNA is TGTGCCAGTAAGGACAGGGGCAGGTTTCATCAGCCCCAGCATTTT. It yields the protein CASKDRGRFHQPQHF. Variable domain in full (rest from reference TRBV19 and TRBJ1-5): DGGITQSPKYLFRKEGQNVTLSCEQNLNHDAMYWYRQDPGQGLRLIYYSQIVNDFQKGDIAEGYSVSREKKESFPLTVTSAQKNPTAFYLCASKDRGRFHQPQHFGDGTRLSIL.

This clone came up once. J is TRBJ1-4 and V is TRBV30; no clear D gene. CDR1 GTSNPN and CDR2 SVGIG come from the germline V gene (reference sequence). The CDR3 runs 13 residues. Trimming cost V 2 bases and J 10 bases, with 14 bases left between them. CDR3 DNA sequence: TGTGCCTGGAGTAGACACCCCCTCGTAAAACTGTTTTTT. Translated: CAWSRHPLVKLFF.

V is TRBV6-2 or TRBV6-3 and J is TRBJ2-3; 16 nucleotides line up with TRBD2. Trimming at V came to 5 bases and at J to 4 bases, leaving 6 bases not matched to a gene. CDR1 is MNHEY, CDR2 SVGEGT, per germline. The CDR3 spans 17 residues. CDR3 DNA sequence: TGTGCCAGCAGTGCCCCGGGACTAGCGGGGGGGTCAGATACGCAGTATTTT. Encoded protein: CASSAPGLAGGSDTQYF.

The chain employs TRBV5-6 and TRBJ2-1, with TRBD1 matching 8 bases. Germline CDR1 reads SGHDT; CDR2 reads YYEEEE. Losses at the gene ends were 4 bases for V and 4 bases for J; bases not matched to a gene: 10. There are 16 residues in the CDR3. CDR3 bases: TGTGCCAGCAGCCCCATCGGCAGGGGGCTATACAATGAGCAGTTCTTC. Translating it yields CASSPIGRGLYNEQFF.

This clone was found a few times. The gene calls are TRBV19 and TRBJ2-5, with D perhaps matching TRBD1 (5 bases). The V end was cut by 8 bases, the J end by 1 base, with 14 bases between. The CDR3 has 14 residues. CDR1 is LNHDA and CDR2 is SQIVND in the germline V gene (reference sequence). The CDR3 protein is CASGKGSLQETQYF. The DNA of the CDR3 is TGTGCCAGTGGTAAGGGGTCCCTCCAAGAGACCCAGTACTTC. The variable domain in full, completed from reference TRBV19 and TRBJ2-5, reads DGGITQSPKYLFRKEGQNVTLSCEQNLNHDAMYWYRQDPGQGLRLIYYSQIVNDFQKGDIAEGYSVSREKKESFPLTVTSAQKNPTAFYLCASGKGSLQETQYFGPGTRLLVL.

The chain has TRBV29-1 and TRBJ2-1, with TRBD2 identical over 8 bases. Trimming cost V 4 bases and J 7 bases; bases outside gene matches: 12. Germline V gene lookup returns CDR1 SQVTM and CDR2 ANQGSEA. CDR3 length: 15 amino acids. This chain's CDR3 is CSVGSRAGVYNEQFF. CDR3 coding DNA: TGCAGCGTTGGATCCCGAGCGGGGGTATATAATGAGCAGTTCTTC.

V gene TRBV29-1 combines with J gene TRBJ2-3, with TRBD1 identical over 10 bases. Per the germline V gene, CDR1 is SQVTM and CDR2 is ANQGSEA. The CDR3 sequence is 13 residues long. After removal of 7 bases from V and 2 bases from J, the junction contained 3 bases not matched to a gene. The CDR3 DNA is TGCAGCGGACAGGGGGCGATCACAGATACGCAGTATTTT. Its translation is CSGQGAITDTQYF.

J is TRBJ2-5 and V is TRBV4-3, with TRBD2 matching 11 bases. This CDR3 contains 17 residues. V shed 4 bases and J 1 base; nucleotides not matched to a gene: 8. The germline V gene encodes CDR1 LGHNA and CDR2 YSLEER. CDR3 in amino acids: CASSRELAGGTQETQYF. DNA for the CDR3: TGCGCCAGCAGCCGAGAGCTAGCGGGGGGAACCCAAGAGACCCAGTACTTC.

The gene calls are TRBV6-2 or TRBV6-3 and TRBJ1-4; 9 bases line up with TRBD1. This CDR3 has 18 amino acids. Germline V gives CDR1 MNHEY, CDR2 SVGEGT. Trimming removed 2 bases from V and 8 bases from J; junction bases left unmatched: 15. The CDR3 DNA sequence: TGTGCCAGCAGTTACCGCGTCCCGGGACAGGGTCGGAGAGAAAAACTGTTTTTT. It encodes CASSYRVPGQGRREKLFF.

The CDR3 reads CASRTAGSNQPQHF. CDR3 nucleotide sequence: TGTGCCAGCAGGACAGCGGGAAGCAATCAGCCCCAGCATTTT. This chain uses TRBV27 with TRBJ1-5, with D possibly being TRBD1 (5 bases). CDR1 and CDR2 from the germline V gene are MNHEY and SMNVEV (reference sequence). The ends were cut back, 6 bases at V and 1 base at J, with 10 bases in the middle. The CDR3 extends over 14 amino acids.

The chain couples TRBV27 to TRBJ2-4; D gene unclear. V was cut by 6 bases and J by 2 bases, with 17 bases left in between. Germline V lookup: CDR1 MNHEY, CDR2 SMNVEV (reference sequence). The CDR3 has 16 residues. CDR3 protein: CASSFGNRATKNIQYF. The CDR3 DNA reads TGTGCCAGCAGCTTCGGTAACCGTGCCACCAAAAACATTCAGTACTTC.